This section outlines one T cell receptor beta chain sequence together with its context. No cognate antigen has been identified for it. No base quality values were provided; no much bigger clone lies one nucleotide off. These data belong to a study of blood T cell repertoires in COVID-19 (dated by TCRdb to about 2020). Study-level background: Samples from collaborators originated in the United States, Italy and Spain and spanned both the acute and convalescent phases of COVID-19. The material from the prospective study consisted of cDNA or gDNA derived from T cells, B-cell-depleted T cells, or PBMCs. Subjects who had been exposed to COVID-19, were actively infected with it, or had recovered from it provided the deeply sampled blood TCRbeta repertoires that made up the dataset. The repertoires were released in a freely available public database meant as a resource for research on the immune response to SARS-CoV-2. The samples were drawn from the first 160 participants of the ongoing ImmuneRACE study and from some 1,300 subjects provided by 6 global collaborators. Sample metadata almost always included a de-identified subject ID, COVID-19 status, age in years and sex. Where available, HLA class I and class II types were obtained from metadata supplied by the sample provider rather than from assay-based typing.

Whole blood was collected in K2EDTA tubes by collaborating institutions according to the institutions' own protocols. For TCRbeta analysis, collaborators shipped samples as frozen whole blood, isolated PBMCs, or DNA extracted from either of those sample types. The paper as a whole reports these results and caveats: The amount of clinical and demographic metadata varied by source and participant and was provided uncurated.

The cysteine opens and the phenylalanine closes a CDR3 of 15 amino acids. Just CDR3 DNA is preserved here, 45 bases in frame from base 1. The germline V gene encodes CDR1 SGHRS and CDR2 YFSETQ. V lost 2 bases and J lost 2 bases, and the count of bases not matched to a germline gene is 3. The immunoSEQ Assay, a bias-controlled multiplex PCR, was used to amplify TCRbeta CDR3 regions from genomic DNA. The paper's processing steps were these. The number of nucleated cells in each sample was estimated from the amplification of reference gene primers within the assay. Sequence reads were collapsed and filtered to measure the absolute abundance of every unique TCRbeta CDR3 rearrangement. Productive Simpson clonality was computed per sample as the square root of Simpson's diversity index over productive rearrangements. TCRdb retrieved this table from immuneACCESS and kept in-frame rearrangements only. Not all clones are present; in checked studies, unresolved V genes account for under half, and no reason is known for the remainder. V, J and clone size were drawn from that table, and D and trimming were deduced from the DNA. For this sample there are tens of thousands of clones; around 91% appear just once. The ten largest clonotypes hold 12% of the sample.

The sequencing sample was made of peripheral blood. The receptor was isolated from a man aged 65 to 85 with active or convalescent COVID-19. The rearrangement joined TRBV5-1 to TRBJ1-3; 8 of the junction bases match TRBD1. CDR3 reads: CASSLGTGAGNTIYF. Read as DNA, the sequence is TGCGCCAGCAGCTTAGGGACAGGCGCTGGAAACACCATATATTTT. Supplemented by the reference TRBV5-1 and TRBJ1-3 proteins around the CDR3, the complete variable domain is KAGVTQTPRYLIKTRGQQVTLSCSPISGHRSVSWYQQTPGQGLQFLFEYFSETQRNKGNFPGRFSGRQFSNSRSEMNVSTLELGDSALYLCASSLGTGAGNTIYFGEGSWLTVV.